Each of the 10 T cell receptor beta chains below was sequenced from the same sample in a study of OX40 agonist ivuxolimab in advanced cancers. Library preparation used the immunoSEQ multiplex PCR assay. TCRdb retrieved this table from immuneACCESS and kept in-frame rearrangements only. Not all clones are present; in checked studies, unresolved V genes account for under half, and no reason is known for the remainder. The sample includes about 36,000 clones, with around 77% observed a single time. About a fifth of the sample rests with the top ten. The source material was CD4+ or CD8+ T cells sorted from blood, sampled in a trial of the OX40 agonist ivuxolimab. The receptors were gathered from an adult with an advanced solid tumor such as melanoma, head and neck, liver or kidney cancer.

This chain links TRBV28 with TRBJ2-7; D is possibly TRBD1 (6 bases). Germline V CDR1 and CDR2: MDHEN, SYDVKM. The CDR3 is 14 residues long. The ends were cut back, 3 bases at V and 7 bases at J, with 16 bases in the middle. The CDR3 sequence is CASSFIEGVGEQYF. Written as DNA, the CDR3 is TGTGCCAGCAGTTTTATAGAGGGGGTCGGAGAGCAGTACTTC.

The chain has TRBV12-1 and TRBJ1-3; no check of the table's D call, TRBD1, against the DNA was made. TRBV12-1 counts as a pseudogene. CDR3 length: 22 amino acids. CDR3 DNA sequence: TGTGCCAGCAGGCCTAGGAGACAGATTTTACTTCGTAGAACCTTCCATGGAAACACCATATATTTT. Translation gives CASRPRRQILLRRTFHGNTIYF.

The V and J genes are TRBV6-6 and TRBJ2-5; D not certain. The CDR3 loop spans 15 amino acids. Germline loops: CDR1 MNHNY, CDR2 SVGAGI (reference sequence). V was shortened by 5 bases and J by 5 bases, with 18 bases between the two germline ends. The CDR3 loop reads CASSPSFLVGETQYF. CDR3 DNA: TGTGCCAGCAGTCCGAGCTTCTTGGTTGGGGAGACCCAGTACTTC.

This chain uses TRBV7-3 with TRBJ2-1, with 9 bases that match TRBD2. V gave up 4 bases and J gave up 6 bases; unmatched junction bases: 7. The CDR3 has 15 amino acids. The germline V gene encodes CDR1 SGHTA and CDR2 FQGTGA. The CDR3 spells CASSSPQRGVNEQFF. DNA for the CDR3: TGTGCCAGCAGCTCACCCCAGCGGGGGGTCAATGAGCAGTTCTTC.

The sample holds one count of this clone. The chain combines TRBV30 with TRBJ1-2; no clear D. V lost 3 bases and J lost 7, with 9 bases in between. The CDR3 spans 11 residues. Per germline, CDR1 GTSNPN and CDR2 SVGIG (reference sequence). CDR3 sequence: CAWRGRVGYTF. In DNA form, the CDR3 reads TGTGCCTGGAGGGGGAGGGTTGGCTACACCTTC.

V and J are TRBV7-3 and TRBJ1-2; 12 bases line up with TRBD1. Trimming removed 2 bases from V and 3 bases from J; junction bases left unmatched: 7. The CDR3 consists of 17 residues. CDR1 and CDR2 (germline): SGHTA, FQGTGA. The CDR3 is CASSLSRDRGHDYGYTF. For the CDR3, the DNA is TGTGCCAGCAGCTTATCCCGGGACAGGGGGCACGACTATGGCTACACCTTC.

This chain joins TRBV6-1 and TRBJ1-5, with 7 bases identical to TRBD1. With 1 base clipped from V and 4 bases from J, the junction kept 4 bases outside the gene matches. Germline CDR1 MNHNS, CDR2 SASEGT. This CDR3 is built from 15 residues. CDR3: CASSEGWDSNQPQHF. As DNA, the CDR3 is TGTGCCAGCAGTGAAGGGTGGGACAGTAATCAGCCCCAGCATTTT.

This clone was counted only a few times. This chain connects TRBV4-1 to TRBJ2-1; D possibly matches TRBD1 or TRBD2 (6 bases each). The germline CDR1 and CDR2 sequences are MGHRA and YSYEKL. Deletions cut 1 base from V and 7 bases from J, with 14 bases between. This CDR3 is 15 amino acids long. CDR3 sequence: CASSQAWGAANEQFF. Here the CDR3 DNA reads TGCGCCAGCAGCCAAGCCTGGGGGGCTGCAAATGAGCAGTTCTTC.

The chain joins TRBV5-6 to TRBJ1-2; 9 bases map to TRBD1. The CDR3 spans 16 residues. Germline V gene lookup returns CDR1 SGHDT and CDR2 YYEEEE. The J segment lost 0 bases and the V segment lost 2 bases, leaving 5 bases of the junction unmatched. The CDR3 bases are TGTGCCAGCAGCTTCACCTGGACAGGGGCTAACTATGGCTACACCTTC. Its translation is CASSFTWTGANYGYTF.

This clone was recorded a few times. V is TRBV10-3 and J is TRBJ2-7; D may be TRBD1 or TRBD2 (5 bases each). The CDR3 is made up of 13 amino acids. Germline V gene lookup returns CDR1 ENHRY and CDR2 SYGVKD. With 2 bases removed from V and 3 bases from J, the gap between germline ends came to 8 bases. This CDR3 reads CAISEGDLYEQYF. The CDR3 region has the DNA TGTGCCATCAGTGAGGGGGACCTCTACGAGCAGTACTTC.